These T cell receptor beta chains were read from a single sample in a study of blood T cell repertoires in COVID-19. Clones were read by immunoSEQ multiplex PCR, and TCRdb kept only the in-frame ones, dropping some. The sample lists roughly 130,000 clones; 90% were seen once. The sequenced sample was peripheral blood. Source of these receptors: a man aged 45-60 years with active COVID-19. Each CDR3 is given with its conserved first and last residue. The order of the fields is D gene, V gene, clone size, CDR3 length, J gene, CDR3 DNA, CDR3 protein. D genes are given only for firm matches. Where a row states a size, it is once, few, many or the class of an expanded clone; other rows omit it.

.	TRBV5-5	.	13	TRBJ1-5	TGTGCCAGCAGCATCAGGGTTGGGCAGCCCCAGCATTTT	CASSIRVGQPQHF
.	TRBV19	once	17	TRBJ1-1	TGTGCCAGTAGTCCTCTCGGGGTGGAACAGCTGAACACTGAAGCTTTCTTT	CASSPLGVEQLNTEAFF
TRBD2	TRBV11-2	.	15	TRBJ2-1	TGTGCCAGCTTAGGGACTACTAGCGTTTACAATGAGCAGTTCTTC	CASLGTTSVYNEQFF
.	TRBV18	.	13	TRBJ1-1	TGTGCCAGCTCACAACAGACGAACACTGAAGCTTTCTTT	CASSQQTNTEAFF
TRBD2	TRBV3-1/TRBV3-2	few	17	TRBJ2-1	TGTGCCAGCAGCCAAGAGGGTGTTCTAGCGGGGTACAATGAGCAGTTCTTC	CASSQEGVLAGYNEQFF
TRBD1	TRBV10-3	once	14	TRBJ1-2	TGTGCCATCAGTGGGACAGGCTCTAACTATGGCTACACCTTC	CAISGTGSNYGYTF
TRBD2	TRBV6-5	.	15	TRBJ2-1	TGTGCCAGCGGTCCTCCGGGGGGGCTTGGAAATGAGCAGTTCTTC	CASGPPGGLGNEQFF
.	TRBV27	.	15	TRBJ1-4	TGTGCCAGCAGTTTTGAGAGGGTTGCGAATGAAAAACTGTTTTTT	CASSFERVANEKLFF
.	TRBV11-2	.	16	TRBJ2-6	TGTGCCAGCAGCTTAGTCGGTTCGTCAGGGGCCAACGTCCTGACTTTC	CASSLVGSSGANVLTF
TRBD1	TRBV10-1	.	13	TRBJ2-7	TGCGCCAGCAGTGAGTCGACAGGGGGGGAGCAGTACTTC	CASSESTGGEQYF